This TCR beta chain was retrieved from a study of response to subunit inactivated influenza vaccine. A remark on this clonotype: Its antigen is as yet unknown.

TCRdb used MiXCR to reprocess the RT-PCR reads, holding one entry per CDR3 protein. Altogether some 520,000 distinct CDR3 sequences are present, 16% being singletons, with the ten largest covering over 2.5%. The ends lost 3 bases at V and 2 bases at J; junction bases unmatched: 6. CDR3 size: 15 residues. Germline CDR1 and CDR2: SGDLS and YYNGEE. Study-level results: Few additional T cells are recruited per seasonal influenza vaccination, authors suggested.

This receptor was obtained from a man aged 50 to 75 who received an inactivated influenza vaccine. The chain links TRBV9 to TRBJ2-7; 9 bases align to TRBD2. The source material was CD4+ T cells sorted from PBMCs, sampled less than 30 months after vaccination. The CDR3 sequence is CASSAQAGGTYEQYF. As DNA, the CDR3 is TGTGCCAGCAGCGCACAAGCGGGAGGTACCTACGAGCAGTACTTC.